A single T cell receptor (beta chain) is shown here with its context. The antigen remains undetermined. Trimming left V 0 bases short and J 12 bases short, with 9 bases between. The CDR3 spans 11 residues. Germline V gene lookup returns CDR1 SGHDT and CDR2 YYEEEE. This specimen comes from a study of T-cell memory formation after mild COVID-19. Study-level information: Each donor largely had its own TCR clusters.

TCRdb itself ran the 5' RACE reads through MiXCR, one entry per CDR3 protein. The sample shows 300,000 to 350,000 distinct CDR3 sequences, 13% of them seen only once. Study results and caveats: Within pre-infection memory, some responding clones were found, suggesting cross-reactive memory joined.

The chain couples TRBV5-6 to TRBJ2-5; D call uncertain. The specimen sequenced was PBMCs or a T cell subset sorted from them (not recorded which). This clonotype was sampled from a man between 18 and 35 years old who had mild COVID-19 (a few samples of this study predate the infection). Cell type and time point are not known. In DNA, the CDR3 is TGTGCCAGCAGCTTGGACTCCGAGGAGTACTTC. The encoded protein is CASSLDSEEYF.